Below, 30 T cell receptor beta chains from the same sample are listed, as sequenced in a study of vaccination effects on CD4 cells after COVID-19. Antigen-specific CD4+ T cells were first expanded with viral peptide pools by the ViraFEST assay and only then sequenced. Scientists isolated CD4+ T cells after a roughly 10-day culture period ended. No vaccinee had earlier SARS-CoV-2 infection, and nucleocapsid antibodies were negative. These receptors lack a known antigen. TCRdb's table, derived via immunoSEQ multiplex PCR, lists solely in-frame clones and lacks some. This sample yields about 52,000 clones, of which about four fifths are seen a single time; 5% to 6.5% belongs to the top ten. The sequencing used CD4+ T cells from PBMCs cultured with HCoV-OC43 spike peptides, collected before COVID-19 vaccination. Regarding subset: HCoV-OC43 spike overlapping peptide pool stimulation. Every receptor here comes from a human donor who received a COVID-19 vaccine.

The rearrangement links TRBV30 to TRBJ2-7, with a weak D call TRBD1 (6 bases). The CDR3 is made up of 16 amino acids. Trimming removed 3 bases at V and 3 bases at J, with 21 bases between. In germline, CDR1 is GTSNPN, CDR2 SVGIG (reference sequence). CDR3 amino acids: CAWSPPNLGRGYEQYV. DNA for the CDR3: TGTGCCTGGAGCCCCCCGAACTTGGGCAGGGGCTACGAGCAGTACGTC.

This clone was seen more than once but under ten times. The chain has TRBV30 and TRBJ2-1; D might be TRBD2 (7 bases). Per germline, CDR1 GTSNPN and CDR2 SVGIG (reference sequence). The CDR3 spans 15 residues. V gave up 1 base and J gave up 4 bases, with 14 bases separating them. The CDR3 sequence: CAWSGGGDWYNEQFF. The CDR3 DNA reads TGTGCCTGGAGTGGAGGGGGGGATTGGTACAATGAGCAGTTCTTC.

CDR3 loop: CASSNNRVTIRDGYTF. In DNA form, the CDR3 reads TGTGCCAGTAGTAATAACAGGGTTACGATTCGCGATGGCTACACCTTC. The genes are TRBV19 and TRBJ1-2; a possible D gene is TRBD1 (6 bases). Germline CDR1 is LNHDA and CDR2 is SQIVND (reference sequence). The CDR3 runs to 16 residues. The V gene lost 4 bases and the J gene lost 6 bases, with 21 bases spanning the gap. Filled out from reference TRBV19 and TRBJ1-2, the complete variable domain reads DGGITQSPKYLFRKEGQNVTLSCEQNLNHDAMYWYRQDPGQGLRLIYYSQIVNDFQKGDIAEGYSVSREKKESFPLTVTSAQKNPTAFYLCASSNNRVTIRDGYTFGSGTRLTVV.

V and J are TRBV19 and TRBJ2-3; perhaps TRBD1 as D (5 bases). Trimming pared 4 bases from V and 3 bases from J, leaving 14 bases between. CDR3 length equals 15 residues. The germline gives CDR1 LNHDA, CDR2 SQIVND (reference sequence). CDR3 residues: CASSKLGYRTDTQYF. CDR3 in DNA: TGTGCCAGTAGTAAGCTGGGTTACAGGACAGATACGCAGTATTTT.

V and J are TRBV5-1 and TRBJ2-1; the match to TRBD2 covers 9 bases. The CDR3 has 15 residues. The J segment lost 9 bases and the V segment lost 3 bases, leaving 10 bases of the junction unmatched. CDR1 is SGHRS and CDR2 is YFSETQ in the germline V gene. CDR3 in amino acids: CASSSSRGGATEQFF. In DNA form, the CDR3 reads TGCGCCAGCAGCTCCTCTCGCGGGGGGGCAACTGAGCAGTTCTTC.

The chain uses TRBV18 and TRBJ2-6, with D tentatively TRBD1 or TRBD2 (6 bases each). The CDR3 is 16 residues long. Germline CDR1 is KGHSH and CDR2 is LQKENI. V lost 8 bases to trimming and J lost 0 bases, with 14 bases between them. The CDR3 DNA reads TGTGCCAGCCGAGGAGGGGGAGTCTCTGGGGCCAACGTCCTGACTTTC. Translating it yields CASRGGGVSGANVLTF.

This sequence joins TRBV19 and TRBJ1-1, with TRBD1 matching over 7 bases. The germline V gene has CDR1 LNHDA and CDR2 SQIVND (reference sequence). The CDR3 extends over 15 amino acids. With V trimmed by 3 bases and J by 6 bases, 10 bases remained unmatched. The CDR3 loop reads CASSIRPGGYSEAFF. The DNA for the CDR3 is TGTGCCAGTAGTATCCGACCAGGGGGGTACTCTGAAGCTTTCTTT.

This chain joins TRBV2 and TRBJ1-5, with 8 bases that match TRBD1. This CDR3 contains 14 residues. Germline V gene data show CDR1 as SNHLY and CDR2 as FYNNEI. V shed 3 bases and J 6 bases; nucleotides not matched to a gene: 4. DNA for the CDR3: TGTGCCAGCAGTGATGACAGGGGTAGTCAGCCCCAGCATTTT. Protein product: CASSDDRGSQPQHF.

V is TRBV30 and J is TRBJ2-5; TRBD2 matches 8 bases. The CDR3 contains 14 residues. The ends lost 3 bases at V and 2 bases at J; junction bases unmatched: 5. The germline CDR1 and CDR2 sequences are GTSNPN and SVGIG (reference sequence). CDR3 sequence reads: CAWSRGGGQETQYF. The CDR3 DNA reads TGTGCCTGGAGCCGGGGCGGGGGGCAAGAGACCCAGTACTTC.

This clone was seen a handful of times. The V call is TRBV6-6, the J call TRBJ1-4, with a possible D match to TRBD1 (6 bases). Deletions cut 0 bases from V and 8 bases from J, with 16 bases between. CDR1 MNHNY and CDR2 SVGAGI come from the germline V gene (reference sequence). CDR3 length equals 16 residues. This chain's CDR3 is CASSYSIWGRDEKLFF. The DNA for the CDR3 is TGTGCCAGCAGTTACTCGATTTGGGGGCGCGACGAAAAACTGTTTTTT.

The V gene is TRBV6-4, the J gene TRBJ2-2; 7 bases align to TRBD1. After removal of 5 bases from V and 13 bases from J, the junction contained 25 bases not matched to a gene. Germline V gene lookup returns CDR1 MRHNA and CDR2 SNTAGT. The CDR3 is made up of 18 amino acids. CDR3 coding DNA: TGTGCCAGCAGTCGGACAGGTCCTTTACTTTTGAATTACGTGTTGCTGTTTTTT. This sequence encodes CASSRTGPLLLNYVLLFF.

The V gene is TRBV12-5, the J gene TRBJ2-7; possible D gene TRBD1, 5 bases. CDR1 LGHNT and CDR2 FRNRAP come from the germline V gene. V shed 2 bases and J shed 6 bases, with 11 bases lying between them. The CDR3 length is 13 residues. The chain's CDR3 is CASGLFTGAEQYV. CDR3 bases: TGTGCTAGTGGTTTGTTTACAGGCGCCGAGCAGTACGTC.

This chain connects TRBV6-6 to TRBJ2-5; 9 bases agree with TRBD2. Germline V CDR1 and CDR2: MNHNY, SVGAGI (reference sequence). J lost 0 bases, V lost 5 bases, and 7 bases had no gene match. The CDR3 covers 16 residues. The CDR3 is CASSQSSGGNQETQYF. CDR3 DNA sequence: TGTGCCAGCAGTCAATCGAGCGGGGGGAACCAAGAGACCCAGTACTTC.

The chain recombines TRBV27 with TRBJ2-5, with TRBD1 matching over 7 bases. This CDR3 contains 16 residues. In germline, CDR1 is MNHEY, CDR2 SMNVEV (reference sequence). V lost 4 bases and J lost 4; bases outside the gene matches: 12. The CDR3 loop is CASSYDTPGQLETQYF. The CDR3 bases are TGTGCCAGCAGTTATGACACTCCGGGACAGCTAGAGACCCAGTACTTC.

The chain employs TRBV7-8 and TRBJ1-1; D gene ambiguous. The CDR3 sequence is 14 residues long. Between the trimmed V and J ends, which lost 5 bases and 6 bases, there was a span of 16 bases. CDR1 is SGHVS, CDR2 FQNEAQ, per germline. This chain's CDR3 is CASSPSTRAAEAFF. The CDR3 DNA is TGTGCCAGCAGCCCGAGTACCCGGGCCGCTGAAGCTTTCTTT.

The gene calls are TRBV12-3 or TRBV12-4 and TRBJ1-5; the D is unclear. Trimming stripped 5 bases from V and 4 bases from J, with 9 bases between. The CDR3 sequence is 13 residues long. In nucleotides, the CDR3 is TGTGCCAGCAGTCCCCGGGGAAATCAGCCCCAGCATTTT. It codes for CASSPRGNQPQHF.

This chain uses TRBV6-6 with TRBJ2-2, with D perhaps TRBD1 or TRBD2 (5 bases each). Trimming shortened V by 6 bases and J by 0 bases, and 11 bases separated the two germline ends. Germline V gene data show CDR1 as MNHNY and CDR2 as SVGAGI (reference sequence). The CDR3 consists of 15 residues. In DNA, the CDR3 is TGTGCCAGCAGCCCCCGGGACCCGAACACCGGGGAGCTGTTTTTT. Protein sequence: CASSPRDPNTGELFF.

The table lists this clone with a count of one. The rearrangement uses TRBV2 and TRBJ2-4; no clear D gene. With 5 bases removed from V and 7 bases from J, the gap between germline ends came to 9 bases. The length of the CDR3 is 12 residues. In germline, CDR1 is SNHLY, CDR2 FYNNEI. The CDR3 region is CASSSQQNIQYF. The CDR3 DNA is TGTGCCAGCAGTTCGCAACAGAACATTCAGTACTTC.

This sequence joins TRBV18 and TRBJ2-5; D remains ambiguous. The CDR3 covers 14 residues. The V and J ends lost 6 bases and 4 bases respectively, with 15 bases between them. The V gene's germline CDR1 is KGHSH and CDR2 LQKENI. The CDR3 region has the DNA TGTGCCAGCTCTTTTCAGGCAAGCGTAGAGACCCAGTACTTC. Its protein product is CASSFQASVETQYF.

This sequence joins TRBV7-8 and TRBJ2-6, with 7 positions matching TRBD1. This CDR3 is 17 amino acids long. The V and J ends lost 5 bases and 4 bases, in that order; junction bases with no gene match: 11. Per the germline V gene, CDR1 is SGHVS and CDR2 is FQNEAQ. CDR3 coding DNA: TGTGCCAGCAGCAAGAGGGACAGAGCCTCCGGGGCCAACGTCCTGACTTTC. Translation: CASSKRDRASGANVLTF. The variable domain in full, completed from reference TRBV7-8 and TRBJ2-6, reads GAGVSQSPRYKVAKRGQDVALRCDPISGHVSLFWYQQALGQGPEFLTYFQNEAQLDKSGLPSDRFFAERPEGSVSTLKIQRTQQEDSAVYLCASSKRDRASGANVLTFGAGSRLTVL.

The V and J genes are TRBV18 and TRBJ1-3; no clear D. The CDR3 runs 15 residues. Germline V gene sequence: CDR1 KGHSH, CDR2 LQKENI. Trimming shortened V by 2 bases and J by 0 bases, and 8 bases separated the two germline ends. The CDR3 nucleotides read TGTGCCAGCTCACCAACGCAAAGCTCTGGAAACACCATATATTTT. Encoded protein: CASSPTQSSGNTIYF.

V gene TRBV28 combines with J gene TRBJ2-6; D possibly matches TRBD1 or TRBD2 (5 bases each). The CDR3 totals 15 residues. V was trimmed by 2 bases and J by 2 bases, leaving 7 bases between them. The germline V gene has CDR1 MDHEN and CDR2 SYDVKM. The CDR3 spells CASSLQGAGANVLTF. DNA of the CDR3: TGTGCCAGCAGTTTACAGGGAGCTGGGGCCAACGTCCTGACTTTC.

CDR3 nucleotides: TGTGCCAGCAGCCCTCCCGGAGCGGCTCGAGGGAATGAGCAGTTCTTC. This codes for CASSPPGAARGNEQFF. The gene calls are TRBV3-1 (or the pseudogene TRBV3-2) and TRBJ2-1, with D possibly TRBD2 on 5 matching bases. V was pared by 4 bases and J by 7 bases, with 20 bases between. CDR1 is LGHDT and CDR2 is YNNKEL in the germline V gene (reference sequence). This CDR3 has 16 residues.

The rearrangement links TRBV6-1 to TRBJ2-2; TRBD1 aligns across 8 bases. Unmatched junction bases numbered 7, after V lost 3 bases and J lost 7 bases. From germline, CDR1 is MNHNS and CDR2 SASEGT. The CDR3 sequence is 15 residues long. The CDR3 DNA reads TGTGCCAGCAGTGACCAGGGGGCTTCAATCGGGGAGCTGTTTTTT. This gives the protein CASSDQGASIGELFF.

The chain joins TRBV7-7 to TRBJ1-5; D is possibly TRBD1 (5 bases). This CDR3 contains 13 residues. Trimming left V 1 base short and J 7 bases short, with 8 bases between. The germline V gene has CDR1 SSHAT and CDR2 FNYEAQ (reference sequence). CDR3 DNA: TGTGCCAGCAGCTTAGATCGGGGCCAGCCCCAGCATTTT. As protein: CASSLDRGQPQHF.

The chain employs TRBV19 and TRBJ2-5, with 8 bases lining up with TRBD1. Germline CDR1 is LNHDA and CDR2 is SQIVND (reference sequence). This CDR3 is built from 16 residues. V was pared by 7 bases and J by 4 bases, with 14 bases of the junction left unmatched. The CDR3 spells CASTLRRQGTGETQYF. CDR3 bases: TGTGCCAGTACCCTAAGACGACAGGGGACAGGAGAGACCCAGTACTTC.

J is TRBJ1-1 and V is TRBV5-6; D is undetermined. Germline V gives CDR1 SGHDT, CDR2 YYEEEE. This CDR3 has 13 residues. Trimming removed 2 bases at V and 0 bases at J, with 5 bases between. CDR3 in amino acids: CASSFSLNTEAFF. CDR3 DNA: TGTGCCAGCAGCTTTTCCCTGAACACTGAAGCTTTCTTT.

The V call is TRBV18, the J call TRBJ1-4; 8 nucleotides line up with TRBD1. There are 15 residues in the CDR3. The germline CDR1 and CDR2 sequences are KGHSH and LQKENI. J gave up 6 bases and V 5 bases, and 8 bases lay outside the gene matches. In nucleotides, the CDR3 is TGTGCCAGCTCAGACTCAGGGGGCAGGGATGAAAAACTGTTTTTT. Residues: CASSDSGGRDEKLFF.

This clone appeared a few times. CDR3 sequence (DNA): TGTGCCAGCAGCCCACAGGGTGGAGGCAATGAGCAGTTCTTC. As protein: CASSPQGGGNEQFF. This sequence joins TRBV7-9 and TRBJ2-1; D perhaps matches TRBD1 (6 bases). The V and J ends lost 5 bases and 6 bases respectively, with 14 bases between them. The CDR3 has 14 residues. Germline loops: CDR1 SEHNR, CDR2 FQNEAQ (reference sequence).

The chain joins TRBV6-5 to TRBJ2-1; D is perhaps TRBD1 (5 bases). V was pared by 7 bases and J by 3 bases, with 13 bases between. Germline-derived CDR1 and CDR2 are MNHEY and SVGAGI. This CDR3 spans 14 amino acids. The CDR3 coding sequence is TGTGCCAGCACGGGCCGCAGGGACTACAATGAGCAGTTCTTC. Translating it yields CASTGRRDYNEQFF.